Here is one TCR beta chain with its context. The CDR3 extends over 16 amino acids. The V end lost 4 bases, the J end lost 0 bases, and 14 bases lay between the germline ends. CDR1 and CDR2 (germline): SGHDT, YYEEEE. The source of the sample is a study of cytomegalovirus exposure and HLA in healthy donors. PCR employed 60 Vbeta and 13 Jbeta primers. The assay was immunoSEQ multiplex PCR, and TCRdb's table has in-frame clones only and misses some. The sample contains some 140,000 clones, around 74% of which appear only once. The chain has TRBV5-6 and TRBJ1-5; TRBD1 might be the D (6 bases). What was sequenced was PBMCs. This receptor was identified in a man between 18 and 35 years old in good health and CMV-seropositive. The CDR3 nucleotides read TGTGCCAGCAGCACTACAGGGATGTATAGCAATCAGCCCCAGCATTTT. This sequence encodes CASSTTGMYSNQPQHF.